Presented here are 20 T cell receptor beta chains from one specimen sequenced in a study of CD8 T cells in Susac syndrome. Roughly 0.45 to 1 ug RNA was reverse transcribed with random hexamers. TCRdb reprocessed the immunoSEQ multiplex PCR reads via MiXCR and lists one record per CDR3 protein. The repertoire holds more than 200,000 distinct CDR3 sequences, with over 85% as singletons. The sample was CD4+ T cells from PBMCs. These receptors were taken from a human donor with multiple sclerosis.

The chain has TRBV15 and TRBJ2-3, with D hard to call. CDR3 size: 17 residues. Germline CDR1 LNHNV, CDR2 YYDKDF (reference sequence). The V end lost 0 bases, the J end lost 0 bases, and 13 bases lay between the germline ends. The CDR3 DNA reads as TGTGCCACCAGCAGAGATTATAGGGTACCTAGCACAGATACGCAGTATTTT. Its protein product is CATSRDYRVPSTDTQYF.

V is TRBV7-9 and J is TRBJ1-1; the match to TRBD1 covers 8 bases. The junction had 12 bases not matched to a gene; V was cut back by 5 bases and J by 1 base. The CDR3 runs 17 residues. Germline loops: CDR1 SEHNR, CDR2 FQNEAQ (reference sequence). In nucleotides, the CDR3 is TGTGCCAGCAGCGTATCGACCCCCGGGACAGGGAACACTGAAGCTTTCTTT. This sequence encodes CASSVSTPGTGNTEAFF. Combining the CDR3 with reference TRBV7-9 and TRBJ1-1 gives the whole variable domain DTGVSQNPRHKITKRGQNVTFRCDPISEHNRLYWYRQTLGQGPEFLTYFQNEAQLEKSRLLSDRFSAERPKGSFSTLEIQRTEQGDSAMYLCASSVSTPGTGNTEAFFGQGTRLTVV.

The chain carries TRBV4-1 and TRBJ2-5; D is perhaps TRBD1 or TRBD2 (5 bases each). V was shortened by 4 bases and J by 4 bases, with 16 bases between the two germline ends. Germline V gene sequence: CDR1 MGHRA, CDR2 YSYEKL. This CDR3 is built from 15 residues. DNA for the CDR3: TGCGCCAGCAGCCGACCGGGTGGGGGTCGAGAGACCCAGTACTTC. This encodes CASSRPGGGRETQYF.

V gene TRBV10-3 combines with J gene TRBJ2-7, with D unclear. The germline gives CDR1 ENHRY, CDR2 SYGVKD. Trimming pared 3 bases from V and 5 bases from J, leaving 8 bases between. CDR3 length: 12 amino acids. The CDR3 here is CAISEGLDEQYV. In nucleotides, the CDR3 is TGTGCCATCAGTGAAGGCCTAGACGAGCAGTACGTC.

The chain couples TRBV3-1 to TRBJ2-3; TRBD2 might be the D (5 bases). This CDR3 is built from 16 residues. Per germline, CDR1 LGHDT and CDR2 YNNKEL (reference sequence). V gave up 0 bases and J gave up 0 bases, with 10 bases separating them. The DNA of the CDR3 is TGTGCCAGCAGCCAAGATATGAGGGTTAGCACAGATACGCAGTATTTT. It translates to CASSQDMRVSTDTQYF.

The chain is built from TRBV28 and TRBJ2-5; D gene ambiguous. V lost 6 bases, J lost 1 base, and 12 bases lay in between. This CDR3 contains 14 residues. Germline assignment: CDR1 MDHEN and CDR2 SYDVKM. The CDR3, as DNA: TGTGCCAGCAGGCCCACGGGCGCCCAAGAGACCCAGTACTTC. It specifies CASRPTGAQETQYF.

The rearrangement links TRBV11-2 to TRBJ2-2, with 9 bases aligning to TRBD2. The CDR3 has 15 amino acids. CDR1 is SGHAT, CDR2 FQNNGV, per germline. V lost 3 bases to trimming and J lost 3 bases; unmatched junction nucleotides: 2. CDR3 sequence: CASSFVAGDTGELFF. The DNA of the CDR3 is TGTGCCAGCAGCTTCGTAGCGGGAGACACCGGGGAGCTGTTTTTT.

To note about this clonotype: The junction departs from germline at one end; a sequencing error may be responsible. CDR3 bases: TGTGCCAGCAGCTCATTATCGACAGGGCGACCCGATTTT. Translating gives CASSSLSTGRPDF. The rearrangement joins TRBV7-8 to TRBJ1-5; 7 bases fit TRBD1. Germline V lookup: CDR1 SGHVS, CDR2 FQNEAQ. CDR3 length: 13 residues.

The rearrangement links TRBV20-1 to TRBJ1-2; D is perhaps TRBD1 (6 bases). The V end lost 0 bases, the J end lost 3 bases, and 14 bases lay between the germline ends. This CDR3 has 15 amino acids. The germline V gene encodes CDR1 DFQATT and CDR2 SNEGSKA (reference sequence). The CDR3 sequence is CSARDSGGWDYGYTF. The CDR3 DNA follows: TGCAGTGCTAGAGACTCGGGGGGCTGGGACTATGGCTACACCTTC.

This sequence joins TRBV11-2 and TRBJ2-7; 8 bases line up with TRBD1. Germline loops: CDR1 SGHAT, CDR2 FQNNGV. Trimming cost V 8 bases and J 5 bases; bases outside gene matches: 14. This CDR3 comprises 15 residues. The CDR3 DNA reads as TGTGCCAGCGGTCCTCGGGCAGGGGGCTTTCACGAGCAGTACTTC. This sequence encodes CASGPRAGGFHEQYF.

This clonotype was seen only once. The chain has TRBV19 and TRBJ2-6, with TRBD1 matching over 9 bases. The length of the CDR3 is 16 residues. CDR1 is LNHDA, CDR2 SQIVND, per germline (reference sequence). As DNA, the CDR3 is TGTGCTGTTAGGGACAGGGCCGCCTCTGGGGCCAACGTCCTGACTTTC. This translates into CAVRDRAASGANVLTF. Filled out from reference TRBV19 and TRBJ2-6, the complete variable domain reads DGGITQSPKYLFRKEGQNVTLSCEQNLNHDAMYWYRQDPGQGLRLIYYSQIVNDFQKGDIAEGYSVSREKKESFPLTVTSAQKNPTAFYLCAVRDRAASGANVLTFGAGSRLTVL.

The rearrangement joins TRBV3-1 to TRBJ1-5; D is uncertain. The CDR3 runs 15 residues. Germline CDR1 is LGHDT and CDR2 is YNNKEL (reference sequence). V shed 1 base and J shed 0 bases, with 7 bases lying between them. This chain's CDR3 is CASSQVDDSNQPQHF. As DNA, the CDR3 is TGTGCCAGCAGCCAAGTAGATGATAGCAATCAGCCCCAGCATTTT.

This rearrangement joins TRBV11-1 to TRBJ2-7; maybe TRBD2 (7 bases). CDR1 is SGHAT and CDR2 is FQDESV in the germline V gene (reference sequence). Trimming cost V 5 bases and J 0 bases, with 14 bases left between them. The CDR3 has 15 residues. CDR3: CASSAYRDYSYEQYF. In nucleotides, the CDR3 is TGTGCCAGCAGCGCTTACAGGGACTACTCCTACGAGCAGTACTTC.

CDR3 bases: TGTGCCAGCAGTTCTACAGGGAACTACGAGCAGTACTTC. Encoded protein: CASSSTGNYEQYF. The chain couples TRBV6-6 to TRBJ2-7, with D maybe TRBD1 (6 bases). V gave up 4 bases and J gave up 3 bases, with 10 bases separating them. The germline V gene has CDR1 MNHNY and CDR2 SVGAGI (reference sequence). CDR3 length: 13 residues.

This clonotype occurred a few times. V and J are TRBV3-1 and TRBJ1-2; a weak D match, TRBD1 (5 bases). Between the trimmed V and J ends, which lost 0 bases and 4 bases, there was a span of 6 bases. The CDR3 is 13 amino acids. CDR1 LGHDT and CDR2 YNNKEL come from the germline V gene (reference sequence). CDR3 nucleotide sequence: TGTGCCAGCAGCCAAGATCAGGGCTATGGCTACACCTTC. Amino acid sequence: CASSQDQGYGYTF.

The CDR3 loop reads CSVVALGRQETQYF. In nucleotides, the CDR3 is TGCAGTGTTGTAGCACTGGGACGCCAAGAGACCCAGTACTTC. The genes are TRBV20-1 and TRBJ2-5, with D perhaps matching TRBD1 or TRBD2 (5 bases each). Germline values: CDR1 DFQATT, CDR2 SNEGSKA (reference sequence). The V gene lost 7 bases and the J gene lost 1 base, with 16 bases spanning the gap. CDR3 length: 14 amino acids.

The chain combines TRBV29-1 with TRBJ1-1; no clear D gene. This CDR3 region has 14 residues. Germline V lookup: CDR1 SQVTM, CDR2 ANQGSEA. The V end was cut by 0 bases, the J end by 2 bases, with 10 bases between. The CDR3 DNA is TGCAGCGTTGAAGATCTGCACTATAACACTGAAGCTTTCTTT. Encoded protein: CSVEDLHYNTEAFF.

J is TRBJ2-1 and V is TRBV5-1, with D tentatively TRBD1 (6 bases). The V and J ends lost 0 bases and 6 bases respectively, with 13 bases between them. This CDR3 spans 15 amino acids. Germline V gene sequence: CDR1 SGHRS, CDR2 YFSETQ. The CDR3 nucleotides are TGCGCCAGCAGCTTGGTGGGACAATCCCCCAATGAGCAGTTCTTC. Protein sequence: CASSLVGQSPNEQFF.

The chain couples TRBV20-1 to TRBJ1-3; the D is unclear. V was cut by 4 bases and J by 0 bases, with 13 bases left in between. The CDR3 has 15 amino acids. Germline V gene data show CDR1 as DFQATT and CDR2 as SNEGSKA (reference sequence). The CDR3 DNA is TGCAGTGCTAAAGTAGGGCAAAACTCTGGAAACACCATATATTTT. Its protein product is CSAKVGQNSGNTIYF.

This sequence joins TRBV25-1 and TRBJ2-3; D gene uncertain. Germline assignment: CDR1 MGHDK and CDR2 SYGVNS. The CDR3 contains 12 residues. Trimming left V 5 bases short and J 8 bases short, with 11 bases between. CDR3 in DNA: TGTGCCAGCAGTCCTCGTTGGGGTACGCAGTATTTT. This encodes CASSPRWGTQYF.